This record looks at one T cell receptor beta chain sequence and its context. Its specificity is not known. Here immunoSEQ multiplex PCR was the method, and the copy in TCRdb shows in-frame clones only, minus some. The table includes tens of thousands of clones, about 71% detected once. Germline loops: CDR1 SGHNT, CDR2 YYREEE (reference sequence). This CDR3 contains 15 residues. V gave up 1 base and J gave up 0 bases, with 10 bases separating them. This entry belongs to a study of STAT5B mutations in CD4+ large granular lymphocyte leukemia. For the study at large: Among healthy controls, a particular HLA allele went with more CDR3 'QG' motifs.

Study observations and caveats: Without putative leukemic clones, patient CD4-sorted repertoires remained more clonal than healthy CD4+ repertoires. TRBV06-family usage was enriched in top patient clones (8/27) versus controls (2/35). Main leukemic clonotypes were patient-specific, but roughly 23% appeared at low frequency elsewhere.

The receptor was derived from a human donor in good health. The V gene is TRBV5-4, the J gene TRBJ1-1; D is possibly TRBD1 (6 bases). Sequenced: CD4+ T cells from blood buffy coats. This chain's CDR3 is CASSLSGAVNTEAFF. The CDR3 bases are TGTGCCAGCAGCTTGTCGGGGGCGGTGAACACTGAAGCTTTCTTT.